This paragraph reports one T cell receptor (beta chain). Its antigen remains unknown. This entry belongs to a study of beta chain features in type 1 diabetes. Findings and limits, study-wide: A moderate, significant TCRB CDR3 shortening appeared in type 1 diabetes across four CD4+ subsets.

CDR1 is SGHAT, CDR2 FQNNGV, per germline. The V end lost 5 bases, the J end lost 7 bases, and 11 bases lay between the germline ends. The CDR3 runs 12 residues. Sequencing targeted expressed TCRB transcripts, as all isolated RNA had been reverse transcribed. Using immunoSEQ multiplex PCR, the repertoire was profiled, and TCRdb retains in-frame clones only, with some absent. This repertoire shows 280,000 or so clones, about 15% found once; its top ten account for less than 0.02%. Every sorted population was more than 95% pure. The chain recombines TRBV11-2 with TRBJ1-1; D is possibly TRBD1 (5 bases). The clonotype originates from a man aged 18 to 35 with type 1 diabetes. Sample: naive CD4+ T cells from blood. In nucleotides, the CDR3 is TGTGCCAGCAGCACCCGACAGTTTGAAGCTTTCTTT. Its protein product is CASSTRQFEAFF.